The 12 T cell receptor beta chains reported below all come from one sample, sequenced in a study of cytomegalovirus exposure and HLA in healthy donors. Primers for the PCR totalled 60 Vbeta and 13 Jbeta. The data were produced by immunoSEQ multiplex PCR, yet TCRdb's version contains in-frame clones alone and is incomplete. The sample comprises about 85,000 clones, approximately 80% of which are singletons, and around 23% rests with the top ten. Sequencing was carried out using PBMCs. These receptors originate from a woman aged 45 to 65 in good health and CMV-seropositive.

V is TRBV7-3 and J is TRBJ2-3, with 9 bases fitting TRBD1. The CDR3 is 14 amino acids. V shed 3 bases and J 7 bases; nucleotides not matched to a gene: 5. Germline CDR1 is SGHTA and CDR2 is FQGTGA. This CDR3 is CASSLTGGRNTQYF. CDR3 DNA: TGTGCCAGCAGCTTGACAGGGGGTAGGAATACGCAGTATTTT.

Here the CDR3 DNA reads TGTGCCTGGTTTATGGGGCAGCGCGGTGGCTACACCTTC. Translating it yields CAWFMGQRGGYTF. The chain has TRBV30 and TRBJ1-2; D perhaps matches TRBD1 (5 bases). There are 13 residues in the CDR3. V was trimmed by 5 bases and J by 7 bases, leaving 17 bases between them. Germline V gene lookup returns CDR1 GTSNPN and CDR2 SVGIG (reference sequence). The whole variable domain, filled in from reference TRBV30 and TRBJ1-2, reads SQTIHQWPATLVQPVGSPLSLECTVEGTSNPNLYWYRQAAGRGLQLLFYSVGIGQISSEVPQNLSASRPQDRQFILSSKKLLLSDSGFYLCAWFMGQRGGYTFGSGTRLTVV.

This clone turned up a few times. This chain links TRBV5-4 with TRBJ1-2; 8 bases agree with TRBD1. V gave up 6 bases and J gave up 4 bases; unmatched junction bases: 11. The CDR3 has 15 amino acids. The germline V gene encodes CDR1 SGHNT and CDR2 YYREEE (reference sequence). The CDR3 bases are TGTGCCAGCACCTTTTTTGACAGGGGACTCTATGGCTACACCTTC. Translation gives CASTFFDRGLYGYTF.

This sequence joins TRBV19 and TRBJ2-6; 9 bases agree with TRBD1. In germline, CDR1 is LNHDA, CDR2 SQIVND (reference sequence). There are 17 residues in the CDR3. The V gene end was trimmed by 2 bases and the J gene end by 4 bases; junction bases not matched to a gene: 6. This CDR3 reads CASSIMGQGPGANVLTF. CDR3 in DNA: TGTGCCAGTAGTATAATGGGACAGGGTCCCGGGGCCAACGTCCTGACTTTC.

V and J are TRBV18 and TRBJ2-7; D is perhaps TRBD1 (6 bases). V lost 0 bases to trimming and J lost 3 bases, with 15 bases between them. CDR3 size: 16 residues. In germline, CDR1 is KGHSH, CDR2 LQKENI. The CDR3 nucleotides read TGTGCCAGCTCACCACCTCCGGGCAGGGGATGCTACGAGCAGTACTTC. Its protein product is CASSPPPGRGCYEQYF.

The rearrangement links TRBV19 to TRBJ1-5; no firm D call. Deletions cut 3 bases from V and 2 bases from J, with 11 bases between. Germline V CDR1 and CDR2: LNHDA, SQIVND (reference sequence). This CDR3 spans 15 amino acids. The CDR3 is CASSIGFEGNQPQHF. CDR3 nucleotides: TGTGCCAGTAGTATTGGCTTTGAGGGCAATCAGCCCCAGCATTTT.

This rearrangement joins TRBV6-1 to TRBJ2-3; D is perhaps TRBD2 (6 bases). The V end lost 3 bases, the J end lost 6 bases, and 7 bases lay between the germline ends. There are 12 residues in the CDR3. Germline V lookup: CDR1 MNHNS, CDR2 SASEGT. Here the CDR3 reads CASSDGGDTQYF. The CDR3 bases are TGTGCCAGCAGTGATGGGGGGGATACGCAGTATTTT.

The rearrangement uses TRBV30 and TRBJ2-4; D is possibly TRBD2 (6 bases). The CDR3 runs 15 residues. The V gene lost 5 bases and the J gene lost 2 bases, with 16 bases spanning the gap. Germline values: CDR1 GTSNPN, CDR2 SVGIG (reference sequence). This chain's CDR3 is CAWGGRRGSKNIQYF. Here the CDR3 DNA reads TGTGCCTGGGGGGGGAGAAGGGGTTCCAAAAACATTCAGTACTTC. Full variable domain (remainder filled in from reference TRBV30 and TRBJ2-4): SQTIHQWPATLVQPVGSPLSLECTVEGTSNPNLYWYRQAAGRGLQLLFYSVGIGQISSEVPQNLSASRPQDRQFILSSKKLLLSDSGFYLCAWGGRRGSKNIQYFGAGTRLSVL.

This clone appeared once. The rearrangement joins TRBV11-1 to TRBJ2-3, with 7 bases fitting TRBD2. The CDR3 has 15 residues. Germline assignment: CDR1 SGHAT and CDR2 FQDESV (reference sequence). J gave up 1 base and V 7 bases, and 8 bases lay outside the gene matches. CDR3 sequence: CASTLGAGGTDTQYF. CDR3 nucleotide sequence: TGTGCCAGCACCCTAGGGGCGGGAGGCACAGATACGCAGTATTTT.

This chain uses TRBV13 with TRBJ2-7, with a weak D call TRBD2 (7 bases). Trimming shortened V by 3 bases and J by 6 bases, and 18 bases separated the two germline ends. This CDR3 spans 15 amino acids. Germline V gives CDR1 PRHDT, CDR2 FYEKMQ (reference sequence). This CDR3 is CASSLGAGVGSEQYV. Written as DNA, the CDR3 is TGTGCCAGCAGCTTGGGGGCGGGGGTCGGGTCCGAGCAGTACGTC.

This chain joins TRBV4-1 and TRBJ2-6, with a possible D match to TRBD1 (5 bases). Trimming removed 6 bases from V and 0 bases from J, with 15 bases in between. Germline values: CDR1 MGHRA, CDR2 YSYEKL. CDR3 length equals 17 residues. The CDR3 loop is CASRQTVTSSGANVLTF. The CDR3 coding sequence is TGCGCCAGCAGGCAGACAGTAACCAGCTCTGGGGCCAACGTCCTGACTTTC.

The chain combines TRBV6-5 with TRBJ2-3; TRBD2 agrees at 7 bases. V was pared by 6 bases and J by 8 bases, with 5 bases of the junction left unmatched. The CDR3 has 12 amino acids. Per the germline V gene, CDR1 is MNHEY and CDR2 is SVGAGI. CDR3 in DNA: TGTGCCAGCAGGCAACCTAGCGGTACGCAGTATTTT. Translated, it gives CASRQPSGTQYF.